This T cell receptor beta chain came from a study of blood T cell repertoires in COVID-19. For the study at large: The samples span acute and convalescent COVID-19 from the United States, Italy and Spain. T cells, B-cell-depleted T cells, or PBMCs supplied cDNA or gDNA.

Germline CDR1 is LGHDT and CDR2 is YNNKEL (reference sequence). CDR3 length equals 13 residues. The V segment lost 5 bases and the J segment 4 bases; nucleotides outside the gene matches: 4. Using immunoSEQ multiplex PCR, the repertoire was profiled, and TCRdb retains in-frame clones only, with some absent. The sample lists some 93,000 clones, approximately 86% occurring once. This clone was detected only once. Sequencing was done on a sample of peripheral blood. The receptor's source is a woman of 80 years or more with acute or convalescent COVID-19. V gene TRBV3-1 (or the pseudogene TRBV3-2) combines with J gene TRBJ2-5, with 7 bases matching TRBD2. CDR3 protein: CASSWGGGETQYF. CDR3 DNA sequence: TGTGCCAGCAGCTGGGGGGGTGGAGAGACCCAGTACTTC.